Following are 21 T cell receptor beta chains from one sample sequenced in a study of blood T cells in healthy people across ages. The use of a sample-barcoded 5' primer and a J-beta primer mix characterized a second PCR of roughly 6 to 11 cycles. Via MiXCR, TCRdb re-called the 5' RACE reads, giving one row per CDR3 protein. Seen here are roughly 790,000 distinct CDR3 sequences, 40% to 45% observed once, and the top ten hold approximately 22%. The sample was blood. The receptors here all came from a woman aged 60-75 years in good health.

As regards this clonotype: A much larger clonotype is one base distant, so this may be a read error. This sequence joins TRBV6-2 or TRBV6-3 and TRBJ2-4; 11 bases map to TRBD2. V shed 7 bases and J 15 bases; nucleotides not matched to a gene: 23. CDR1 MNHEY and CDR2 SVGEGT come from the germline V gene. The CDR3 sequence is 17 residues long. This CDR3 is CASNIATSGRRMETLYF. The CDR3 DNA sequence: TGTGCCAGCAACATTGCCACTAGCGGGAGAAGGATGGAGACCCTGTACTTC.

There are a few counts of this clonotype. The J gene is TRBJ2-3, the V gene TRBV19; D is unresolved. The CDR3 is 13 amino acids. In germline, CDR1 is LNHDA, CDR2 SQIVND (reference sequence). Trimming took 3 bases from V and 1 from J, leaving 5 bases between them. CDR3 residues: CASSIRRTDTQYF. CDR3 DNA: TGTGCCAGTAGTATTCGGCGCACAGATACGCAGTATTTT.

This clonotype has only one observation. This chain connects TRBV5-1 to TRBJ2-3, with 7 positions matching TRBD1. Unmatched junction bases numbered 8, after V lost 7 bases and J lost 0 bases. CDR1 and CDR2 (germline): SGHRS, YFSETQ. This CDR3 spans 15 amino acids. The CDR3 region is CASGKTGASTDTQYF. CDR3 coding DNA: TGCGCCAGCGGAAAAACAGGGGCTAGCACAGATACGCAGTATTTT.

The gene calls are TRBV7-3 and TRBJ1-2; 8 bases align to TRBD1. This CDR3 spans 13 amino acids. V trimming: 5 bases; J trimming: 7 bases; junction bases outside the gene matches: 6. CDR1 is SGHTA and CDR2 is FQGTGA in the germline V gene. The CDR3 bases are TGTGCCAGCAGCCCCCAGACAGGGGCTGGCTACACCTTC. This codes for CASSPQTGAGYTF.

The gene calls are TRBV7-2 and TRBJ2-7; perhaps TRBD2 as D (5 bases). Looked up from germline, CDR1 is SGHTA and CDR2 is FQGNSA. The ends were cut back, 1 base at V and 0 bases at J, with 16 bases in the middle. CDR3 size: 17 residues. In DNA, the CDR3 is TGTGCCAGCAGCTTAGGGGCGGGCTTCGGGAACTCCTACGAGCAGTACTTC. This codes for CASSLGAGFGNSYEQYF.

The table lists this clonotype with a few counts. The chain couples TRBV6-5 to TRBJ1-4; D not certain. This CDR3 comprises 15 residues. V gave up 2 bases and J gave up 6 bases, with 13 bases separating them. Germline V gene sequence: CDR1 MNHEY, CDR2 SVGAGI. The CDR3 region is CASSYEYSPDEKLFF. The CDR3 DNA reads as TGTGCCAGCAGTTACGAGTACAGCCCAGATGAAAAACTGTTTTTT.

The genes are TRBV7-2 and TRBJ1-6; D is ambiguous. CDR1 is SGHTA and CDR2 is FQGNSA in the germline V gene. V lost 2 bases and J 6 bases, leaving 5 bases between the germline ends. The CDR3 length is 13 residues. The DNA of the CDR3 is TGTGCCAGCAGCTTATGGGTTAATTCACCCCTCCACTTT. Protein: CASSLWVNSPLHF. The full variable domain, in which reference TRBV7-2 and TRBJ1-6 provide the parts outside the CDR3, is GAGVSQSPSNKVTEKGKDVELRCDPISGHTALYWYRQSLGQGLEFLIYFQGNSAPDKSGLPSDRFSAERTGGSVSTLTIQRTQQEDSAVYLCASSLWVNSPLHFGNGTRLTVT.

The V call is TRBV9, the J call TRBJ2-1, with 7 bases aligning to TRBD2. Trimming at V came to 4 bases and at J to 9 bases, leaving 7 bases not matched to a gene. This CDR3 has 13 residues. Germline assignment: CDR1 SGDLS and CDR2 YYNGEE. The CDR3 reads CASSISTSVEQFF. For the CDR3, the DNA is TGTGCCAGCAGCATCTCCACTAGCGTTGAGCAGTTCTTC.

The gene calls are TRBV6-5 and TRBJ2-7, with 10 bases aligning to TRBD1. Germline CDR1 is MNHEY and CDR2 is SVGAGI. Germline trimming cut 5 bases from V and 4 bases from J; bases unmatched to any gene: 5. The CDR3 covers 14 residues. The CDR3 is CASSIRDRGYEQYF. For the CDR3, the DNA is TGTGCCAGCAGTATCCGGGACAGGGGATACGAGCAGTACTTC.

This chain connects TRBV12-3 or TRBV12-4 to TRBJ2-1, with 10 bases lining up with TRBD2. The trim removed 2 bases at V and 13 bases at J, leaving 2 bases unmatched. The CDR3 is 12 residues long. In DNA, the CDR3 is TGTGCCAGCAGTTTAAGGACTAGCGGACAGTTCTTC. Its translation: CASSLRTSGQFF.

With regard to this clonotype: One junction end disagrees with the germline gene, perhaps due to a read error. The chain employs TRBV4-1 and TRBJ2-1; 7 nucleotides agree with TRBD2. The germline V gene encodes CDR1 MGHRA and CDR2 YSYEKL. The CDR3 sequence is 16 residues long. For the CDR3, the DNA is TGCGCCAGCAGCCAAGTCTCCCGGGGGACTAACAATGGGCAGTTCTTC. Amino acid sequence: CASSQVSRGTNNGQFF.

Concerning this clonotype: A much larger clone lies a single base off, so this may be a read error. The J gene is TRBJ2-1, the V gene TRBV29-1, with D possibly being TRBD2 (5 bases). Trimming took 1 base from V and 3 from J, leaving 16 bases between them. Germline V gene sequence: CDR1 SQVTM, CDR2 ANQGSEA. CDR3 size: 16 residues. CDR3 coding DNA: TGCAGCGTTGAAGTTCGAGGGCTAGCCCTCTACAATGAGCAGTTCTTC. Translating gives CSVEVRGLALYNEQFF.

This chain connects TRBV6-2 or TRBV6-3 to TRBJ2-7; the match to TRBD2 covers 7 bases. The assigned J gene may be wrong: the sequence end matches TRBJ2-5 better. The V gene's germline CDR1 is MNHEY and CDR2 SVGEGT. The CDR3 loop spans 15 amino acids. The CDR3 sequence: CASSYRRESLETQYF. In nucleotides, the CDR3 is TGTGCCAGCAGTTACAGGCGGGAGTCGTTGGAGACCCAGTACTTC.

The V call is TRBV25-1, the J call TRBJ1-6; the D is unclear. This CDR3 has 12 residues. With 3 bases removed from V and 8 bases from J, the gap between germline ends came to 5 bases. Germline CDR1 reads MGHDK; CDR2 reads SYGVNS. CDR3 coding DNA: TGTGCCAGCAGTGACTACGATTCACCCCTCCACTTT. As protein: CASSDYDSPLHF. Based on the CDR3 plus reference TRBV25-1 and TRBJ1-6, the full variable domain is EADIYQTPRYLVIGTGKKITLECSQTMGHDKMYWYQQDPGMELHLIHYSYGVNSTEKGDLSSESTVSRIRTEHFPLTLESARPSHTSQYLCASSDYDSPLHFGNGTRLTVT.

J is TRBJ1-1 and V is TRBV3-1; TRBD1 matches 9 bases. V was pared by 0 bases and J by 5 bases, with 10 bases of the junction left unmatched. This CDR3 has 17 amino acids. Germline assignment: CDR1 LGHDT and CDR2 YNNKEL (reference sequence). DNA of the CDR3: TGTGCCAGCAGCCAAGAGTGGACAGGGGTTTGGGGGACTGAAGCTTTCTTT. It translates to CASSQEWTGVWGTEAFF.

This clonotype was seen repeatedly, ten times or more. The rearrangement joins TRBV4-3 to TRBJ2-1, with D unclear. Germline CDR1 is LGHNA and CDR2 is YSLEER. This CDR3 comprises 16 residues. The V gene lost 4 bases and the J gene lost 6 bases, with 19 bases spanning the gap. The CDR3 DNA reads as TGCGCCAGCAGCCTAAACCTCGGGCTTACCTCCAATGAGCAGTTCTTC. Translated: CASSLNLGLTSNEQFF.

This clonotype was observed many times. The V and J genes are TRBV4-2 and TRBJ2-7; D gene unclear. V was cut by 1 base and J by 5 bases, with 21 bases left in between. The CDR3 has 17 amino acids. Germline CDR1 LGHNA, CDR2 YNFKEQ. CDR3: CASSQGKSPAADHEQYF. Written as DNA, the CDR3 is TGTGCCAGCAGCCAAGGAAAGTCTCCCGCGGCGGACCACGAGCAGTACTTC.

This clonotype was recorded at least ten times. V gene TRBV7-2 combines with J gene TRBJ2-4; no clear D. Germline CDR1 reads SGHTA; CDR2 reads FQGNSA. The V gene lost 1 base and the J gene lost 3 bases, with 4 bases spanning the gap. This CDR3 comprises 13 residues. The CDR3 spells CASSLGGKNIQYF. CDR3 bases: TGTGCCAGCAGCTTAGGGGGCAAAAACATTCAGTACTTC.

Only a few counts were recorded for this clonotype. The rearrangement uses TRBV29-1 and TRBJ1-2; no clear D gene. CDR1 is SQVTM and CDR2 is ANQGSEA in the germline V gene. V lost 3 bases to trimming and J lost 4 bases, with 15 bases between them. This CDR3 has 14 residues. The CDR3 region has the DNA TGCAGCGTTGATTACCAAGGCGACGGCTATGGCTACACCTTC. Its translation is CSVDYQGDGYGYTF.

The V call is TRBV20-1, the J call TRBJ1-2; D perhaps matches TRBD1 (6 bases). Between the trimmed V and J ends, which lost 0 bases and 3 bases, there was a span of 11 bases. This CDR3 is built from 14 residues. Germline CDR1 is DFQATT and CDR2 is SNEGSKA (reference sequence). CDR3 in DNA: TGCAGTGCTAGAGATCAGGGGAGGGACTATGGCTACACCTTC. It encodes CSARDQGRDYGYTF.

This clonotype was counted between two and nine times. The rearrangement uses TRBV7-9 and TRBJ2-1; D perhaps matches TRBD1 (6 bases). Per the germline V gene, CDR1 is SEHNR and CDR2 is FQNEAQ (reference sequence). The V end lost 1 base, the J end lost 10 bases, and 11 bases lay between the germline ends. The CDR3 has 13 amino acids. The CDR3 reads CASSLGYREEQFF. The DNA of the CDR3 is TGTGCCAGCAGCTTAGGGTACAGGGAGGAGCAGTTCTTC.